These 27 T cell receptor beta chains came from one sample sequenced in a study of blood T cells in healthy people across ages. Primers used in a second PCR of roughly 6 to 11 cycles were a sample-barcoded 5' primer and a J-beta primer mix. TCRdb itself ran the 5' RACE reads through MiXCR, one entry per CDR3 protein. The sample lists hundreds of thousands of distinct CDR3 sequences, less than 70% seen once, with about 42% in the top ten. Material: blood. These receptors came from an elderly man in good health.

The sample holds many counts of this clonotype. The CDR3 region is CASSFGQSVFEQYF. Here the CDR3 DNA reads TGTGCCAGCAGCTTTGGCCAGTCAGTATTCGAGCAGTACTTC. The J gene is TRBJ2-7, the V gene TRBV7-9; no firm D call. Germline V gene lookup returns CDR1 SEHNR and CDR2 FQNEAQ (reference sequence). With 3 bases removed from V and 6 bases from J, the gap between germline ends came to 15 bases. This CDR3 is 14 amino acids long.

Comments on this clonotype: An end of the junction does not agree with germline; a read error may underlie this. The chain is built from TRBV10-3 and TRBJ2-5; 8 nucleotides line up with TRBD1. This CDR3 comprises 14 residues. CDR1 and CDR2 (germline): ENHRY, SYGVKD. The CDR3 DNA reads TGTGCCATCAGTGGGGACAGGAACCAAGAGGCCCAGTACTTC. It specifies CAISGDRNQEAQYF.

This clonotype has just a few counts. The chain employs TRBV11-2 and TRBJ2-3; D remains unclear. Germline V gives CDR1 SGHAT, CDR2 FQNNGV. Trimming pared 1 base from V and 14 bases from J, leaving 13 bases between. The CDR3 runs to 12 residues. The CDR3 loop reads CASSLGLGYAYF. For the CDR3, the DNA is TGTGCCAGCAGCTTAGGACTTGGATACGCGTATTTT. Filled out from reference TRBV11-2 and TRBJ2-3, the complete variable domain reads EAGVAQSPRYKIIEKRQSVAFWCNPISGHATLYWYQQILGQGPKLLIQFQNNGVVDDSQLPKDRFSAERLKGVDSTLKIQPAKLEDSAVYLCASSLGLGYAYFGPGTRLTVL.

The chain combines TRBV20-1 with TRBJ2-4; D possibly matches TRBD1 or TRBD2 (6 bases each). The DNA end is a closer match to TRBJ2-5, so the J assignment may be wrong. This CDR3 has 16 residues. Germline V CDR1 and CDR2: DFQATT, SNEGSKA (reference sequence). In DNA, the CDR3 is TGCAGTGCTTCTGGGACCGGGGACTTCAGGGGAGAGACCCAGTACTTC. Encoded protein: CSASGTGDFRGETQYF.

The chain employs TRBV20-1 and TRBJ1-2; no clear D gene. Germline V CDR1 and CDR2: DFQATT, SNEGSKA (reference sequence). The ends were cut back, 6 bases at V and 4 bases at J, with 18 bases in the middle. This CDR3 is built from 14 residues. CDR3 sequence (DNA): TGCAGTGCAAGGATCTGGGAGGCGGGCTATGGCTACACCTTC. Translation gives CSARIWEAGYGYTF.

This clonotype has just a few counts. This chain uses TRBV27 with TRBJ1-2, with 9 positions matching TRBD1. CDR3 length equals 18 residues. Trimming cost V 1 base and J 0 bases; bases outside gene matches: 9. Looked up from germline, CDR1 is MNHEY and CDR2 is SMNVEV (reference sequence). This CDR3 reads CASSLLTGGNPANYGYTF. The CDR3 DNA is TGTGCCAGCAGTTTATTGACAGGGGGAAATCCAGCTAACTATGGCTACACCTTC.

This clonotype was observed a handful of times. The V gene is TRBV7-2, the J gene TRBJ2-3, with TRBD2 matching over 13 bases. V shed 5 bases, J shed 10 bases, and the junction held 9 bases outside the gene matches. Looked up from germline, CDR1 is SGHTA and CDR2 is FQGNSA. The CDR3 spans 15 residues. For the CDR3, the DNA is TGTGCCAGCAGCCTAACGGGGACTAGCGGGACTGCGCAGTATTTT. This translates into CASSLTGTSGTAQYF.

The rearrangement links TRBV5-1 to TRBJ2-5, with 9 nucleotides matching TRBD2. CDR3 size: 16 residues. The J segment lost 4 bases and the V segment lost 0 bases, leaving 7 bases of the junction unmatched. CDR1 is SGHRS, CDR2 YFSETQ, per germline. CDR3: CASSLGGSGRIETQYF. CDR3 nucleotide sequence: TGCGCCAGCAGCTTGGGGGGTAGCGGGAGAATAGAGACCCAGTACTTC.

The table lists this clonotype with a few counts. The rearrangement uses TRBV20-1 and TRBJ2-7; 13 bases line up with TRBD2. The germline V gene has CDR1 DFQATT and CDR2 SNEGSKA (reference sequence). J lost 6 bases, V lost 0 bases, and 8 bases had no gene match. The CDR3 length is 16 residues. Here the CDR3 reads CSARDEGLAGSGEQYF. In DNA form, the CDR3 reads TGCAGTGCTAGAGATGAGGGACTAGCGGGATCGGGCGAGCAGTACTTC.

This clonotype has a handful of counts. The genes are TRBV2 and TRBJ1-2, with 8 bases fitting TRBD1. CDR1 and CDR2 (germline): SNHLY, FYNNEI. V was pared by 4 bases and J by 5 bases, with 6 bases of the junction left unmatched. The CDR3 length is 14 residues. CDR3 sequence reads: CASSGTGSEYGYTF. The CDR3 region has the DNA TGTGCCAGCAGTGGGACAGGGTCGGAGTATGGCTACACCTTC.

This chain uses TRBV3-1 with TRBJ1-3; D is unresolved. The V end was cut by 3 bases, the J end by 0 bases, with 9 bases between. The CDR3 consists of 15 residues. Germline CDR1 reads LGHDT; CDR2 reads YNNKEL (reference sequence). The CDR3 region has the DNA TGTGCCAGCAGCCATCGTCGGGACTCTGGAAACACCATATATTTT. It specifies CASSHRRDSGNTIYF. The entire variable domain, with the rest obtained from reference TRBV3-1 and TRBJ1-3, is as follows: DTAVSQTPKYLVTQMGNDKSIKCEQNLGHDTMYWYKQDSKKFLKIMFSYNNKELIINETVPNRFSPKSPDKAHLNLHINSLELGDSAVYFCASSHRRDSGNTIYFGEGSWLTVV.

The rearrangement joins TRBV4-2 to TRBJ2-2, with 10 bases matching TRBD2. Trimming removed 0 bases from V and 6 bases from J; junction bases left unmatched: 13. Germline V CDR1 and CDR2: LGHNA, YNFKEQ. The CDR3 is made up of 19 amino acids. The CDR3: CASSQDHRLAGELAGELFF. The CDR3 coding sequence is TGTGCCAGCAGCCAAGATCATCGTCTAGCGGGAGAACTCGCCGGGGAGCTGTTTTTT.

In this sample, this clonotype turned up once. J is TRBJ2-4 and V is TRBV5-1, with 9 bases aligning to TRBD1. The J call may be wrong; the DNA end is better matched by TRBJ2-7. The CDR3 is 14 residues long. Germline V gene lookup returns CDR1 SGHRS and CDR2 YFSETQ. CDR3 bases: TGCGCCAGCAGCCGGGGACAGGGTTACAACGAGCAGTACTTC. As protein: CASSRGQGYNEQYF.

This clonotype was observed a few times. In nucleotides, the CDR3 is TGTGCCAGCAGCTTAGGGCTTGGAGATGAGCAGTTCTTC. Translated: CASSLGLGDEQFF. V usage is TRBV5-6 and J usage is TRBJ2-1; no reliable D call. The CDR3 has 13 residues. Trimming took 2 bases from V and 8 from J, leaving 11 bases between them. Germline values: CDR1 SGHDT, CDR2 YYEEEE. The variable domain in full, completed from reference TRBV5-6 and TRBJ2-1, reads DAGVTQSPTHLIKTRGQQVTLRCSPKSGHDTVSWYQQALGQGPQFIFQYYEEEERQRGNFPDRFSGHQFPNYSSELNVNALLLGDSALYLCASSLGLGDEQFFGPGTRLTVL.

This clonotype was found once. The junction does not match germline at one end; this may be a read error. The rearrangement uses TRBV29-1 and TRBJ2-4; D remains ambiguous. The DNA end favors TRBJ2-7, so the J call may be wrong. Germline V gives CDR1 SQVTM, CDR2 ANQGSEA. The CDR3 contains 11 residues. The CDR3 spells CSVEESFEQYF. The DNA for the CDR3 is TGCAGCGTTGAAGAGTCCTTCGAGCAGTACTTC.

The V call is TRBV11-2, the J call TRBJ2-3; a possible D gene is TRBD1 (5 bases). Trimming pared 1 base from V and 14 bases from J, leaving 16 bases between. The CDR3 length is 13 residues. CDR1 and CDR2 from the germline V gene are SGHAT and FQNNGV. DNA of the CDR3: TGTGCCAGCAGCTTAGCCCCAGGACAATACGCGTATTTT. It is translated as CASSLAPGQYAYF.

The rearrangement uses TRBV5-1 and TRBJ2-1; D tentatively reads TRBD1 or TRBD2 (7 bases each). V shed 4 bases and J shed 7 bases, with 21 bases lying between them. The CDR3 loop spans 16 amino acids. Germline V lookup: CDR1 SGHRS, CDR2 YFSETQ. This CDR3 is CASSPEGGGVINEQFF. CDR3 DNA: TGCGCCAGCAGCCCGGAGGGAGGGGGCGTGATAAATGAGCAGTTCTTC.

The rearrangement links TRBV6-5 to TRBJ2-6; tentatively, D is TRBD2 (5 bases). CDR1 is MNHEY, CDR2 SVGAGI, per germline. The V gene lost 7 bases and the J gene lost 2 bases, with 9 bases spanning the gap. The CDR3 sequence is 14 residues long. In nucleotides, the CDR3 is TGTGCCAGCACCGCCGGGACTGGGGCCAACGTCCTGACTTTC. Amino acid sequence: CASTAGTGANVLTF.

V usage is TRBV25-1 and J usage is TRBJ1-1; no clear D gene. The germline gives CDR1 MGHDK, CDR2 SYGVNS. V dropped 6 bases and J dropped 9 bases, with 11 bases sitting between them. The CDR3 contains 11 residues. The DNA of the CDR3 is TGTGCCAGCAGGGACCGGGCTCAAGCTTTCTTT. Amino acids: CASRDRAQAFF. Combining the CDR3 with reference TRBV25-1 and TRBJ1-1 gives the whole variable domain EADIYQTPRYLVIGTGKKITLECSQTMGHDKMYWYQQDPGMELHLIHYSYGVNSTEKGDLSSESTVSRIRTEHFPLTLESARPSHTSQYLCASRDRAQAFFGQGTRLTVV.

This clonotype was seen only a few times. The V gene is TRBV6-2 or TRBV6-3, the J gene TRBJ2-7; D is undetermined. The germline CDR1 and CDR2 sequences are MNHEY and SVGEGT. V was pared by 2 bases and J by 2 bases, with 13 bases between. The CDR3 length is 15 residues. The CDR3 nucleotides read TGTGCCAGCAGTTACGAACCGGGCCCCACCTACGAGCAGTACTTC. The encoded protein is CASSYEPGPTYEQYF.

About this clonotype: Germline is not matched at one junction end, which may reflect a read error. V gene TRBV3-1 combines with J gene TRBJ2-5, with D perhaps TRBD2 (5 bases). The CDR3 has 14 amino acids. CDR1 and CDR2 from the germline V gene are LGHDT and YNNKEL (reference sequence). The CDR3 DNA reads TGTGCCAACAGCTTCGGACTTTCCCAAGAGACCCAGTACTTC. Its protein is CANSFGLSQETQYF.

The rearrangement joins TRBV10-3 to TRBJ2-5, with TRBD1 matching over 8 bases. TRBJ2-7 explains the end of the DNA better; the J call may be wrong. The CDR3 has 17 amino acids. Germline lookup yields CDR1 ENHRY and CDR2 SYGVKD. Here the CDR3 reads CAISDLGQDLLAYEQYF. The CDR3 nucleotides read TGTGCCATCAGTGACTTGGGACAGGACTTACTCGCCTACGAGCAGTACTTC.

This rearrangement joins TRBV25-1 to TRBJ2-1; D is ambiguous. Trimming took off 8 bases at V and 7 bases at J, with 12 bases between the two ends. The germline V gene encodes CDR1 MGHDK and CDR2 SYGVNS. The CDR3 is 12 amino acids. The CDR3 nucleotides are TGTGCCAGCGGTAAAACGAGTAATGAGCAGTTCTTC. Translating it yields CASGKTSNEQFF.

With respect to this clonotype: A read error is the likely source, as a far larger clone sits one nucleotide away. This sequence joins TRBV12-3 or TRBV12-4 and TRBJ2-7, with D unresolved. The J call could be wrong; TRBJ2-5 is a better fit for the DNA end. The CDR3 runs to 11 residues. The CDR3 reads CAGSLLETQYF. As DNA, the CDR3 is TGTGCCGGCAGTTTACTGGAGACCCAGTACTTC.

The CDR3 DNA reads as TGCAGTGCGCGGAGACTTGAGGTCAAAAACATTCAGTACTTC. It codes for CSARRLEVKNIQYF. The rearrangement links TRBV20-1 to TRBJ2-4; D remains ambiguous. This CDR3 is built from 14 residues. Per germline, CDR1 DFQATT and CDR2 SNEGSKA (reference sequence). Trimming left V 6 bases short and J 3 bases short, with 15 bases between.

The chain has TRBV2 and TRBJ2-6; maybe TRBD1 (6 bases). The CDR3 consists of 16 residues. Germline values: CDR1 SNHLY, CDR2 FYNNEI. The V gene lost 6 bases and the J gene lost 0 bases, with 12 bases spanning the gap. The CDR3 region has the DNA TGTGCCAGCAGGCCGACAGGATCCTCTGGGGCCAACGTCCTGACTTTC. As protein: CASRPTGSSGANVLTF.

The CDR3: CASSLAAIPYEQYF. Here the CDR3 DNA reads TGTGCCAGCAGCCTCGCGGCCATCCCCTACGAGCAGTACTTC. The V call is TRBV2, the J call TRBJ2-5; unclear D gene. The better agreement between TRBJ2-7 and the DNA end casts doubt on the J call. The CDR3 is 14 residues long. Germline V CDR1 and CDR2: SNHLY, FYNNEI.